This entry is about one T cell receptor (beta chain). TCRdb ran MiXCR on the RT-PCR reads and lists one entry per CDR3 protein. The sample lists 300,000 to 350,000 distinct CDR3 sequences, 21% occurring once. This sample is drawn from a study of response to subunit inactivated influenza vaccine. The V end was cut by 1 base, the J end by 5 bases, with 11 bases between. Germline V CDR1 and CDR2: MGHRA, YSYEKL. The CDR3 consists of 14 residues. The sample consisted of PBMCs from blood, taken 21 months after vaccination. The V gene is TRBV4-1, the J gene TRBJ1-2, with D unresolved. This TCR was sampled from a man between 50 and 69 years old who received an inactivated influenza vaccine. The chain's CDR3 is CASSQAEIFYGYTF. The DNA of the CDR3 is TGCGCCAGCAGCCAAGCTGAAATTTTTTATGGCTACACCTTC.